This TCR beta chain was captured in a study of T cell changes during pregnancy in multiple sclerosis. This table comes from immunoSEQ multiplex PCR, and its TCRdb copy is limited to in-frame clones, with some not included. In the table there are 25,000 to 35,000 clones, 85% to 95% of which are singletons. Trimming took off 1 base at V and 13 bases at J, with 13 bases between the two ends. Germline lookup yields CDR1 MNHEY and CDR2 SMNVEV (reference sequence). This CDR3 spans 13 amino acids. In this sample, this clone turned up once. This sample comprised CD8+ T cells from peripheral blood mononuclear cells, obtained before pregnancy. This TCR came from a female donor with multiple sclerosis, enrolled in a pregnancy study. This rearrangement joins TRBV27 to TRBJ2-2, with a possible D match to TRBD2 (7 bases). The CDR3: CASSLWGGGVLFF. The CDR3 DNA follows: TGTGCCAGCAGTTTATGGGGAGGGGGAGTGCTGTTTTTT.